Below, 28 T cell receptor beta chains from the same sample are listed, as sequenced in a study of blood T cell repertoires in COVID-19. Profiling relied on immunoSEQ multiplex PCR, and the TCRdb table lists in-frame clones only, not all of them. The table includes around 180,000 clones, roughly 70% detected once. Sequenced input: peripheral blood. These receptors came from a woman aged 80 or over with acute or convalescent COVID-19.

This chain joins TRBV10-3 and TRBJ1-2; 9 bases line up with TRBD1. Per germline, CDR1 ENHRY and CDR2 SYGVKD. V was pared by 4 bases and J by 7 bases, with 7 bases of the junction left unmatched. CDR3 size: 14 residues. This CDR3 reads CAISGTGAGGGYTF. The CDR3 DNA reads TGTGCCATCAGTGGGACAGGGGCTGGTGGTGGCTACACCTTC.

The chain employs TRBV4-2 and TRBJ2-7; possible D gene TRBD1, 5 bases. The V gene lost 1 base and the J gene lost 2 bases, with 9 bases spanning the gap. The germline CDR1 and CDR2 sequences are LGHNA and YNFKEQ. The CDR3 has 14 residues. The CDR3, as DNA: TGTGCCAGCAGCCAAGTCCCAGGGACCTACGAGCAGTACTTC. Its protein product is CASSQVPGTYEQYF.

CDR3 residues: CAISERPSGRGDEQFF. The CDR3 nucleotides are TGTGCCATCAGTGAGAGGCCTAGCGGGAGAGGGGATGAGCAGTTCTTC. V usage is TRBV10-3 and J usage is TRBJ2-1, with 10 bases identical to TRBD2. This CDR3 is 16 amino acids long. CDR1 is ENHRY, CDR2 SYGVKD, per germline. Trimming removed 2 bases from V and 8 bases from J; junction bases left unmatched: 9.

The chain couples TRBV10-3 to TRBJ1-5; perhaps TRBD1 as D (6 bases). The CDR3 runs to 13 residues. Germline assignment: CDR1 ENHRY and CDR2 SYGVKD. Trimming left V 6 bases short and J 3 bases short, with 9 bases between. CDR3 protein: CAIRAGDNQPQHF. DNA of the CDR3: TGTGCCATCAGAGCAGGGGACAATCAGCCCCAGCATTTT.

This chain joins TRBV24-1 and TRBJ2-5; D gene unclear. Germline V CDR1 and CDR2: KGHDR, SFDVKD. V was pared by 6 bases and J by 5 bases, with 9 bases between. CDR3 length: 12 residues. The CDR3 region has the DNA TGTGCCACCAGTCAAGACGGGGAGACCCAGTACTTC. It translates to CATSQDGETQYF.

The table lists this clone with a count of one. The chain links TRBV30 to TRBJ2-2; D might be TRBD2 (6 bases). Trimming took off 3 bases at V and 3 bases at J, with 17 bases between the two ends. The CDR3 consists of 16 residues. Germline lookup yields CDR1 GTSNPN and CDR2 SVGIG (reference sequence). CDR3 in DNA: TGTGCCTGGAGAGAGGGAGGCGGTTCGTACACCGGGGAGCTGTTTTTT. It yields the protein CAWREGGGSYTGELFF. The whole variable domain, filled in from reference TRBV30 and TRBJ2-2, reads SQTIHQWPATLVQPVGSPLSLECTVEGTSNPNLYWYRQAAGRGLQLLFYSVGIGQISSEVPQNLSASRPQDRQFILSSKKLLLSDSGFYLCAWREGGGSYTGELFFGEGSRLTVL.

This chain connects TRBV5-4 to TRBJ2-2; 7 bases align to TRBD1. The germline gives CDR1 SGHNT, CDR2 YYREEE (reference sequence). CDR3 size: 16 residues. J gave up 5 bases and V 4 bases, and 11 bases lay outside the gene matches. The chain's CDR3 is CASSINPGTATGELFF. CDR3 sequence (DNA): TGTGCCAGCAGCATAAATCCCGGGACAGCAACCGGGGAGCTGTTTTTT. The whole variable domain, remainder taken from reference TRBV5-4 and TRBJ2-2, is ETGVTQSPTHLIKTRGQQVTLRCSSQSGHNTVSWYQQALGQGPQFIFQYYREEENGRGNFPPRFSGLQFPNYSSELNVNALELDDSALYLCASSINPGTATGELFFGEGSRLTVL.

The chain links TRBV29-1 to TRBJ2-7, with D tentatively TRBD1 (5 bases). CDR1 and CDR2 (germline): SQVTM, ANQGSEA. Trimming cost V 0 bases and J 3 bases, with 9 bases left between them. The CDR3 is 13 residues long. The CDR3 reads CSVEDDSLYEQYF. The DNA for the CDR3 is TGCAGCGTTGAAGATGACAGCCTCTACGAGCAGTACTTC.

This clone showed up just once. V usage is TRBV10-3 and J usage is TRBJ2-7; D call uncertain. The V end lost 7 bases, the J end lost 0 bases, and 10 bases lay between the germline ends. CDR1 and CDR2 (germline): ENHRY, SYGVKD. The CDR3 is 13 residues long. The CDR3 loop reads CAITEEASYEQYF. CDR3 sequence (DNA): TGTGCCATCACCGAAGAAGCCTCCTACGAGCAGTACTTC.

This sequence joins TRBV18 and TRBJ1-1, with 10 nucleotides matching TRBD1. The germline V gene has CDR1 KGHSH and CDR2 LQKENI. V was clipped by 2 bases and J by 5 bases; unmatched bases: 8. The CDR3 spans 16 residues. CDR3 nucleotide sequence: TGTGCCAGCTCACCAATCGGGACAGGGGCGGGTACTGAAGCTTTCTTT. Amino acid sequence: CASSPIGTGAGTEAFF.

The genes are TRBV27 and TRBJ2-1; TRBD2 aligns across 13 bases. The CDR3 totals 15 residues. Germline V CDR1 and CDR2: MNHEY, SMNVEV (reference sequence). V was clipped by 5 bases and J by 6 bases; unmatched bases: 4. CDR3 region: CASSPGTSGANEQFF. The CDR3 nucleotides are TGTGCCAGCAGTCCGGGGACTAGCGGGGCCAATGAGCAGTTCTTC.

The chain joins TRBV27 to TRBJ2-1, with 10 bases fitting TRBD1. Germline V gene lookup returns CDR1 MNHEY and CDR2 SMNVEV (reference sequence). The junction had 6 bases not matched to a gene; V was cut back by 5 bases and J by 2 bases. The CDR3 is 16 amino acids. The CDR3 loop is CASSRGTGEPYNEQFF. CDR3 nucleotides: TGTGCCAGCAGTCGGGGGACAGGGGAGCCCTACAATGAGCAGTTCTTC.

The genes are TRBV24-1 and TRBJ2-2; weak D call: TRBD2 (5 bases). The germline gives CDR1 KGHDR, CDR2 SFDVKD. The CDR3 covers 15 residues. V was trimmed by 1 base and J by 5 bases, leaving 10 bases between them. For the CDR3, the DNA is TGTGCCACCAGTGATTTTGGGAGTAGGACCGGGGAGCTGTTTTTT. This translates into CATSDFGSRTGELFF.

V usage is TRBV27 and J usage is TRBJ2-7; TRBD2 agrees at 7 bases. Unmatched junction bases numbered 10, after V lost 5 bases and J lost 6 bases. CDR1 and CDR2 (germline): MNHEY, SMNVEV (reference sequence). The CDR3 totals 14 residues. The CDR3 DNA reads TGTGCCAGCAGTCCCCTGCGGGAGAGGGGCGAGCAGTACTTC. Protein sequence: CASSPLRERGEQYF.

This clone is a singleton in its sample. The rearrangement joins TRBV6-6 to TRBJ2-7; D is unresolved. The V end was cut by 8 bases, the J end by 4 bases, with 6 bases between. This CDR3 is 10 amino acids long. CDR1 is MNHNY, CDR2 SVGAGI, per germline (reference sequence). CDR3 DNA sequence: TGTGCCAGCGGTAGTTACGAGCAGTACTTC. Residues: CASGSYEQYF.

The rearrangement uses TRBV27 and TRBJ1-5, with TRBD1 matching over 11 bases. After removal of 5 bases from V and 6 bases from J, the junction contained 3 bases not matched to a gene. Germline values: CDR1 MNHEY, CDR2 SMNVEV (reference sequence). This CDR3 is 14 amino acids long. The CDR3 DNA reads TGTGCCAGCAGTGCGGGACAGGGGGTTCAGCCCCAGCATTTT. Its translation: CASSAGQGVQPQHF.

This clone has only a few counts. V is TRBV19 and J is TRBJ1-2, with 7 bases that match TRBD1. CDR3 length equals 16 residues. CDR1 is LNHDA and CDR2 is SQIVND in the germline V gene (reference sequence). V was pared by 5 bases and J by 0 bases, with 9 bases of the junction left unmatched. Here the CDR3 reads CASSRWDSISNYGYTF. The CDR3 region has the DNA TGTGCCAGTAGTCGTTGGGACAGCATCTCTAACTATGGCTACACCTTC.

This CDR3 is CAWGSGIGTYEQYF. CDR3 DNA sequence: TGTGCCTGGGGTAGCGGGATTGGTACGTACGAGCAGTACTTC. The chain is built from TRBV30 and TRBJ2-7; 8 nucleotides align to TRBD2. Per germline, CDR1 GTSNPN and CDR2 SVGIG (reference sequence). J was trimmed by 4 bases and V by 5 bases; bases with no gene match: 10. The CDR3 loop spans 14 amino acids.

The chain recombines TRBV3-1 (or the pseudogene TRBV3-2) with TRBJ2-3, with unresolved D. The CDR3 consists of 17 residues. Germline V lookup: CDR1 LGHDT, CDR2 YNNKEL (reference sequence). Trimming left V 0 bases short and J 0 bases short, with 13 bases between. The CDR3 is CASSQETRILSTDTQYF. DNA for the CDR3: TGTGCCAGCAGCCAAGAAACGCGTATTCTTAGCACAGATACGCAGTATTTT.

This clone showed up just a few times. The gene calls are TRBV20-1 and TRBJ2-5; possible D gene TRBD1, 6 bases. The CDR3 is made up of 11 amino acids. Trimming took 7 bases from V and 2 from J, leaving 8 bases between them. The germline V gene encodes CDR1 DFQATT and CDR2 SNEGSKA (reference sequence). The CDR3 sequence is CSVDRQETQYF. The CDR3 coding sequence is TGCAGTGTGGACAGACAAGAGACCCAGTACTTC.

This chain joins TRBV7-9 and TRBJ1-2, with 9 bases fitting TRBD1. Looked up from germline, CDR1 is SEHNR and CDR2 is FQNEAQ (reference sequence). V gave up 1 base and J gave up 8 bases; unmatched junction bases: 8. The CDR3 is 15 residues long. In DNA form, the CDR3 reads TGTGCCAGCAGCTTAGAGACAGGGGGTTTGCGGGGCTACACCTTC. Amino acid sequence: CASSLETGGLRGYTF.

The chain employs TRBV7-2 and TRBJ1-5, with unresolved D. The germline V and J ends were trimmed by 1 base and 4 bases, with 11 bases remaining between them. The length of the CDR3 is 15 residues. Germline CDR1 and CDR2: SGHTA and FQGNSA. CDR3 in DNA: TGTGCCAGCAGCTTAGTTACAGAATCAAATCAGCCCCAGCATTTT. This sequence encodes CASSLVTESNQPQHF.

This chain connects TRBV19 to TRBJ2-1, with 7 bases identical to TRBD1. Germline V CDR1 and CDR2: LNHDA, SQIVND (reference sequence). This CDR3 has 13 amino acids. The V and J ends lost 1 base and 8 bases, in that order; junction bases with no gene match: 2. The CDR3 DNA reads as TGTGCCAGTAGTATAGCAGGGGGTTATGAGCAGTTCTTC. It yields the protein CASSIAGGYEQFF.

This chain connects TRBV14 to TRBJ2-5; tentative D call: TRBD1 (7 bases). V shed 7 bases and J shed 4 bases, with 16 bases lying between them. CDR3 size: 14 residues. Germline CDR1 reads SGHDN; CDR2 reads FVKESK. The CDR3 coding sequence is TGTGCCAGCAAGGGCGGGACAGCCGGAGAGACCCAGTACTTC. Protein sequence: CASKGGTAGETQYF. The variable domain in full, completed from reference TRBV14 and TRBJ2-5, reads EAGVTQFPSHSVIEKGQTVTLRCDPISGHDNLYWYRRVMGKEIKFLLHFVKESKQDESGMPNNRFLAERTGGTYSTLKVQPAELEDSGVYFCASKGGTAGETQYFGPGTRLLVL.

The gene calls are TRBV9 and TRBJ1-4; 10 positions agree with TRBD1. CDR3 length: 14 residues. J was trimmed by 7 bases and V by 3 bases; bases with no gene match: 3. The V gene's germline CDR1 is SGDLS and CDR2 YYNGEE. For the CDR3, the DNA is TGTGCCAGCAGCGGGGGACAGGGGAGTGAAAAACTGTTTTTT. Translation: CASSGGQGSEKLFF. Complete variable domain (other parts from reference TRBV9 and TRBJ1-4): DSGVTQTPKHLITATGQRVTLRCSPRSGDLSVYWYQQSLDQGLQFLIQYYNGEERAKGNILERFSAQQFPDLHSELNLSSLELGDSALYFCASSGGQGSEKLFFGSGTQLSVL.

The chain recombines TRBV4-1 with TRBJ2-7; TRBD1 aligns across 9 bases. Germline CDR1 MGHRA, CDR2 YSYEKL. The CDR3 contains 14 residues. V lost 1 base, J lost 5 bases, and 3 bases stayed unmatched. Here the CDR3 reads CASSQGTGDHEQYF. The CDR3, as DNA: TGCGCCAGCAGCCAAGGGACAGGGGACCACGAGCAGTACTTC.

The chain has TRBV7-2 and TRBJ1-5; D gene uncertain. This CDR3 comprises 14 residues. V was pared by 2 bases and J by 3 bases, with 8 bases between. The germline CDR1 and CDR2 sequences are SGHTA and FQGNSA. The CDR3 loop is CASSLWQNNQPQHF. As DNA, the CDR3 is TGTGCCAGCAGCTTATGGCAGAACAATCAGCCCCAGCATTTT.

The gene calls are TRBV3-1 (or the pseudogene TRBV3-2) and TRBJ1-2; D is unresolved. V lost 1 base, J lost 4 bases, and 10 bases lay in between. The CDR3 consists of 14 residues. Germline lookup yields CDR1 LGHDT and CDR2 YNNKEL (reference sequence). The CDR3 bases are TGTGCCAGCAGCCAAGGAGGGTGGGGCTATGGCTACACCTTC. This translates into CASSQGGWGYGYTF.